A selection of T cell receptor beta chains follows, all from one sample in a study of shared clonotypes between healthy human individuals. Generated by immunoSEQ multiplex PCR, the TCRdb table keeps only in-frame clones and is missing some. Of some 900,000 clones detected, over 75% appear once; the ten largest clones hold approximately 1.5%. The specimen was memory CD4+ T cells sorted from blood. These receptors all come from a man between 18 and 35 years old in good health. CDR3s include the opening cysteine and the closing phenylalanine or tryptophan. Each record gives: CDR3 length, J gene, V gene, clone size, D gene, CDR3 protein, CDR3 DNA. D genes are given only for firm matches. A clone size is listed for some rows: how often the clone was seen (once, few, many), or a class if it is expanded.

cdr3_length: 14; j_call: TRBJ1-3; v_call: TRBV19; clone_size: once; d_call: .; cdr3_aa: CASRPVNSGNTIYF; cdr3_nt: TGTGCCAGTAGGCCAGTGAACTCTGGAAACACCATATATTTT
cdr3_length: 15; j_call: TRBJ2-7; v_call: TRBV7-2; clone_size: .; d_call: TRBD2; cdr3_aa: CASSVDAREGYEQYF; cdr3_nt: TGTGCCAGCAGCGTAGACGCGCGGGAGGGCTACGAGCAGTACTTC
cdr3_length: 17; j_call: TRBJ2-5; v_call: TRBV7-2; clone_size: .; d_call: TRBD2; cdr3_aa: CASSLGGLAGSQETQYF; cdr3_nt: TGTGCCAGCAGCTTAGGGGGTTTAGCGGGATCCCAAGAGACCCAGTACTTC
cdr3_length: 14; j_call: TRBJ2-7; v_call: TRBV7-2; clone_size: .; d_call: TRBD2; cdr3_aa: CASRQAGGTYEQYF; cdr3_nt: TGTGCCAGCAGACAGGCGGGGGGGACATACGAGCAGTACTTC
cdr3_length: 13; j_call: TRBJ2-4; v_call: TRBV19; clone_size: .; d_call: .; cdr3_aa: CASATGTKNIQYF; cdr3_nt: TGTGCCAGCGCGACCGGGACGAAGAACATTCAGTACTTC
cdr3_length: 15; j_call: TRBJ2-7; v_call: TRBV7-2; clone_size: .; d_call: .; cdr3_aa: CASSPSGALSYEQYF; cdr3_nt: TGTGCCAGCAGCCCCTCCGGGGCCCTCAGTTACGAGCAGTACTTC
cdr3_length: 13; j_call: TRBJ2-2; v_call: TRBV5-5; clone_size: few; d_call: TRBD1; cdr3_aa: CASSRQGTGELFF; cdr3_nt: TGTGCCAGCTCCCGACAGGGCACCGGGGAGCTGTTTTTT
cdr3_length: 13; j_call: TRBJ1-1; v_call: TRBV2; clone_size: .; d_call: .; cdr3_aa: CASPYLGGSEAFF; cdr3_nt: TGTGCCAGCCCCTATCTAGGCGGGTCTGAAGCTTTCTTT
cdr3_length: 14; j_call: TRBJ2-3; v_call: TRBV5-6; clone_size: .; d_call: TRBD2; cdr3_aa: CASSFGGSFDTQYF; cdr3_nt: TGTGCCAGCAGCTTTGGCGGGAGTTTTGATACGCAGTATTTT
cdr3_length: 16; j_call: TRBJ2-3; v_call: TRBV7-6; clone_size: .; d_call: TRBD2; cdr3_aa: CASSPLAGTLGDTQYF; cdr3_nt: TGTGCCAGCAGCCCCCTAGCGGGTACCCTGGGAGATACGCAGTATTTT
cdr3_length: 14; j_call: TRBJ2-7; v_call: TRBV5-1; clone_size: .; d_call: TRBD1; cdr3_aa: CASSPDRVSYEQYF; cdr3_nt: TGCGCCAGCAGCCCGGACAGGGTCTCCTACGAGCAGTACTTC
cdr3_length: 17; j_call: TRBJ2-1; v_call: TRBV11-2; clone_size: .; d_call: TRBD2; cdr3_aa: CASSDTSGDSSYNEQFF; cdr3_nt: TGTGCCAGCAGCGATACTAGCGGGGACAGCTCCTACAATGAGCAGTTCTTC
cdr3_length: 13; j_call: TRBJ1-2; v_call: TRBV29-1; clone_size: .; d_call: TRBD1; cdr3_aa: CSVRGTATYGYTF; cdr3_nt: TGCAGCGTGAGGGGGACAGCGACCTATGGCTACACCTTC
cdr3_length: 12; j_call: TRBJ1-1; v_call: TRBV2; clone_size: .; d_call: .; cdr3_aa: CASILLNTEAFF; cdr3_nt: TGTGCCAGCATCCTATTGAACACTGAAGCTTTCTTT
cdr3_length: 14; j_call: TRBJ1-2; v_call: TRBV6-5; clone_size: .; d_call: .; cdr3_aa: CASRRAAGNYGYTF; cdr3_nt: TGTGCCAGCAGGAGAGCGGCGGGGAACTATGGCTACACCTTC
cdr3_length: 15; j_call: TRBJ1-6; v_call: TRBV4-1; clone_size: many; d_call: .; cdr3_aa: CASSQDSRGDSPLHF; cdr3_nt: TGCGCCAGCAGCCAGGACAGCAGGGGTGATTCACCCCTCCACTTT
cdr3_length: 14; j_call: TRBJ2-5; v_call: TRBV2; clone_size: .; d_call: TRBD1; cdr3_aa: CASSRDRGQETQYF; cdr3_nt: TGTGCCAGCAGCCGGGACAGGGGACAAGAGACCCAGTACTTC
cdr3_length: 13; j_call: TRBJ2-6; v_call: TRBV28; clone_size: .; d_call: .; cdr3_aa: CASSLSGANVLTF; cdr3_nt: TGTGCCAGCAGTCTCTCGGGGGCCAACGTCCTGACTTTC
cdr3_length: 16; j_call: TRBJ1-3; v_call: TRBV6-1; clone_size: .; d_call: .; cdr3_aa: CASSEGTANSRNTIYF; cdr3_nt: TGTGCCAGCAGTGAAGGAACAGCAAACTCTCGGAACACCATATATTTT
cdr3_length: 16; j_call: TRBJ2-7; v_call: TRBV5-1; clone_size: .; d_call: TRBD2; cdr3_aa: CASSPGTSGSSYEQYF; cdr3_nt: TGCGCCAGCAGCCCCGGGACTAGCGGGAGCTCCTACGAGCAGTACTTC
cdr3_length: 16; j_call: TRBJ2-7; v_call: TRBV27; clone_size: .; d_call: TRBD2; cdr3_aa: CASSLEGGGHSYEQYF; cdr3_nt: TGTGCCAGCAGTTTAGAAGGCGGGGGGCACTCCTACGAGCAGTACTTC